The 32 T cell receptor beta chains in this list originate from one sample, sequenced in a study of T cell responses to AZD1222 COVID-19 vaccine. Data came from immunoSEQ multiplex PCR; TCRdb stores just in-frame clones and leaves some out. The table has 120,000 or so clones, 70% to 90% seen once. The sample here was peripheral blood, taken on day 0 of AZD1222 vaccination. The receptors stem from an adult in good health.

The J gene is TRBJ1-1, the V gene TRBV2, with D maybe TRBD1 (6 bases). Trimming left V 11 bases short and J 4 bases short, with 17 bases between. The CDR3 runs to 13 residues. The germline V gene encodes CDR1 SNHLY and CDR2 FYNNEI. The CDR3 sequence: CACTQGQSTEAFF. CDR3 DNA sequence: TGTGCCTGCACACAGGGTCAGTCCACTGAAGCTTTCTTT.

The V gene is TRBV28, the J gene TRBJ1-6; D remains unclear. Between the trimmed V and J ends, which lost 3 bases and 12 bases, there was a span of 12 bases. CDR1 is MDHEN, CDR2 SYDVKM, per germline. The CDR3 spans 13 residues. CDR3 sequence reads: CASSFERWQPLHF. In DNA form, the CDR3 reads TGTGCCAGCAGTTTCGAGCGGTGGCAACCCCTCCACTTT.

The CDR3 nucleotides are TGTGCCAGCAGTTTAGTGGACAGGGGCCAAGAGACCCAGTACTTC. This gives the protein CASSLVDRGQETQYF. The chain employs TRBV28 and TRBJ2-5; 9 bases are a match to TRBD1. In germline, CDR1 is MDHEN, CDR2 SYDVKM. The CDR3 consists of 15 residues. The trim removed 2 bases at V and 1 base at J, leaving 2 bases unmatched.

The chain links TRBV11-2 to TRBJ1-1; tentatively, D is TRBD1 (6 bases). V gave up 5 bases and J gave up 4 bases, with 17 bases separating them. The CDR3 totals 15 residues. Germline V lookup: CDR1 SGHAT, CDR2 FQNNGV. This CDR3 reads CASSTQRGAGTEAFF. As DNA, the CDR3 is TGTGCCAGCAGCACGCAGAGGGGGGCTGGCACTGAAGCTTTCTTT.

The CDR3 sequence is CASSQFLASYEQYF. As DNA, the CDR3 is TGCGCCAGCAGCCAATTTCTCGCCTCCTACGAGCAGTACTTC. The chain uses TRBV4-1 and TRBJ2-7; D ambiguous. Trimming took 2 bases from V and 0 from J, leaving 8 bases between them. Germline V gene data show CDR1 as MGHRA and CDR2 as YSYEKL. The CDR3 has 14 residues.

CDR3 sequence reads: CASQGADTQYF. In nucleotides, the CDR3 is TGCGCCAGTCAGGGCGCAGATACGCAGTATTTT. The chain links TRBV5-1 to TRBJ2-3; D possibly corresponds to TRBD1 (5 bases). V was pared by 8 bases and J by 4 bases, with 8 bases between. The length of the CDR3 is 11 residues. The germline CDR1 and CDR2 sequences are SGHRS and YFSETQ. Full variable domain (outside the CDR3, taken from reference TRBV5-1 and TRBJ2-3): KAGVTQTPRYLIKTRGQQVTLSCSPISGHRSVSWYQQTPGQGLQFLFEYFSETQRNKGNFPGRFSGRQFSNSRSEMNVSTLELGDSALYLCASQGADTQYFGPGTRLTVL.

CDR3 loop: CASSLLAGGRGTGELFF. The CDR3 DNA is TGTGCCAGCAGTTTACTGGCGGGGGGGCGCGGCACCGGGGAGCTGTTTTTT. This sequence joins TRBV28 and TRBJ2-2; TRBD2 aligns across 9 bases. The CDR3 length is 17 residues. The trim removed 2 bases at V and 4 bases at J, leaving 8 bases unmatched. Germline V lookup: CDR1 MDHEN, CDR2 SYDVKM. The variable domain in full, with the rest retrieved from reference TRBV28 and TRBJ2-2, is DVKVTQSSRYLVKRTGEKVFLECVQDMDHENMFWYRQDPGLGLRLIYFSYDVKMKEKGDIPEGYSVSREKKERFSLILESASTNQTSMYLCASSLLAGGRGTGELFFGEGSRLTVL.

The V gene is TRBV27, the J gene TRBJ2-1; TRBD1 agrees at 8 bases. Germline V CDR1 and CDR2: MNHEY, SMNVEV (reference sequence). V shed 7 bases and J 9 bases; nucleotides not matched to a gene: 5. This CDR3 contains 12 residues. CDR3 DNA: TGTGCCAGCACCGACAGGGGTGGTGAGCAGTTCTTC. Amino acids: CASTDRGGEQFF.

In its sample, this clone was seen once. The rearrangement uses TRBV7-6 and TRBJ2-3; TRBD2 agrees at 10 bases. Per germline, CDR1 SGHVS and CDR2 FNYEAQ. V lost 7 bases, J lost 2 bases, and 9 bases stayed unmatched. This CDR3 is 16 amino acids long. The CDR3 loop is CASTPTSGAPTDTQYF. The CDR3 coding sequence is TGTGCCAGCACCCCCACTAGCGGGGCCCCCACAGATACGCAGTATTTT.

The J gene is TRBJ2-7, the V gene TRBV6-1, with 13 positions matching TRBD2. This CDR3 is 20 amino acids long. The germline CDR1 and CDR2 sequences are MNHNS and SASEGT. Trimming cost V 4 bases and J 0 bases; bases outside gene matches: 15. The DNA for the CDR3 is TGTGCCAGCAGTGGGGGGACCGCCGGACTAGCGGGGGTAAGCTCCTACGAGCAGTACTTC. Translating gives CASSGGTAGLAGVSSYEQYF.

V and J are TRBV28 and TRBJ1-2; a possible D gene is TRBD1 (5 bases). Germline lookup yields CDR1 MDHEN and CDR2 SYDVKM. The V end lost 5 bases, the J end lost 6 bases, and 22 bases lay between the germline ends. This CDR3 has 16 amino acids. CDR3 region: CASSHGGADSRNGYTF. CDR3 in DNA: TGTGCCAGCAGTCACGGCGGGGCAGATTCAAGAAATGGCTACACCTTC.

V is TRBV18 and J is TRBJ2-5, with a possible D match to TRBD1 (6 bases). V shed 0 bases and J shed 2 bases, with 7 bases lying between them. The germline V gene has CDR1 KGHSH and CDR2 LQKENI. CDR3 length: 14 amino acids. CDR3 nucleotides: TGTGCCAGCTCACCACCTCAGGGGCAAGAGACCCAGTACTTC. Translation: CASSPPQGQETQYF.

The chain combines TRBV7-6 with TRBJ2-7; no reliable D call. The V gene lost 5 bases and the J gene lost 9 bases, with 14 bases spanning the gap. The length of the CDR3 is 12 residues. Germline CDR1 SGHVS, CDR2 FNYEAQ. The CDR3: CASSPLSTAQYF. The CDR3 DNA is TGTGCCAGCAGCCCTCTCAGCACCGCGCAGTACTTC. The complete variable domain, with remaining parts taken from reference TRBV7-6 and TRBJ2-7, reads GAGVSQSPRYKVTKRGQDVALRCDPISGHVSLYWYRQALGQGPEFLTYFNYEAQQDKSGLPNDRFSAERPEGSISTLTIQRTEQRDSAMYRCASSPLSTAQYFGPGTRLTVT.

The chain carries TRBV7-8 and TRBJ1-5, with D unresolved. The length of the CDR3 is 15 residues. CDR1 is SGHVS, CDR2 FQNEAQ, per germline. V gave up 0 bases and J gave up 9 bases, with 15 bases separating them. The CDR3 nucleotides read TGTGCCAGCAGCTTAGCGCTGGTCGGGTTAGGGCCCCAGCATTTT. It is translated as CASSLALVGLGPQHF.

Points on this clone: Relative to the germline gene, one junction end is altered; a read error may explain this. The genes are TRBV6-1 and TRBJ1-4; D not certain. The CDR3 is made up of 15 amino acids. Germline CDR1 reads MNHNS; CDR2 reads SASEGT. In nucleotides, the CDR3 is TGTGCCAGCAGGGAAGCCCGGGCAACTAATGAAAAACTGTTTTTT. It is translated as CASREARATNEKLFF.

V usage is TRBV6-1 and J usage is TRBJ2-6, with 9 nucleotides matching TRBD1. Germline loops: CDR1 MNHNS, CDR2 SASEGT. The CDR3 is 21 amino acids. V lost 0 bases, J lost 2 bases, and 14 bases stayed unmatched. The CDR3 loop is CASSEALRGGTGIAGANVLTF. DNA for the CDR3: TGTGCCAGCAGTGAAGCGCTGCGGGGTGGGACAGGGATCGCTGGGGCCAACGTCCTGACTTTC.

This clone was seen a single time. This chain connects TRBV7-2 to TRBJ2-3, with D perhaps matching TRBD2 (5 bases). This CDR3 comprises 17 residues. Per germline, CDR1 SGHTA and CDR2 FQGNSA. V gave up 4 bases and J gave up 0 bases, with 17 bases separating them. CDR3: CASSSPRGGGSTDTQYF. DNA of the CDR3: TGTGCCAGCAGCTCACCACGTGGCGGCGGGAGCACAGATACGCAGTATTTT.

V gene TRBV24-1 combines with J gene TRBJ1-3, with D hard to call. V was cut by 8 bases and J by 2 bases, with 18 bases left in between. CDR1 and CDR2 from the germline V gene are KGHDR and SFDVKD. The CDR3 spans 16 residues. Here the CDR3 DNA reads TGTGCCACCACCTATAGGACGGATAAGGCTGGAAACACCATATATTTT. Protein sequence: CATTYRTDKAGNTIYF.

This clone was observed a few times. The rearrangement joins TRBV27 to TRBJ1-6, with 9 bases identical to TRBD1. V shed 2 bases and J 10 bases; nucleotides not matched to a gene: 6. There are 15 residues in the CDR3. Germline assignment: CDR1 MNHEY and CDR2 SMNVEV (reference sequence). The CDR3 DNA reads as TGTGCCAGCAGTTTAGCGACAGGGGGTGGCTCACCCCTCCACTTT. Translating it yields CASSLATGGGSPLHF.

The CDR3 bases are TGTGCCTGGAAGTACGGGGGTTCAACTAATGAAAAACTGTTTTTT. This encodes CAWKYGGSTNEKLFF. The rearrangement links TRBV30 to TRBJ1-4; D possibly corresponds to TRBD1 (5 bases). The CDR3 is made up of 15 amino acids. V lost 4 bases and J 0 bases, leaving 12 bases between the germline ends. CDR1 and CDR2 from the germline V gene are GTSNPN and SVGIG (reference sequence).

This chain uses TRBV5-4 with TRBJ1-2, with TRBD1 matching over 9 bases. V dropped 3 bases and J dropped 8; count of bases not matched to a gene: 5. Germline CDR1 SGHNT, CDR2 YYREEE (reference sequence). The CDR3 loop spans 13 amino acids. The CDR3 loop is CASSSQGAGGYTF. CDR3 coding DNA: TGTGCCAGCAGCTCACAGGGGGCGGGCGGCTACACCTTC.

The sample holds a few counts of this clone. J is TRBJ2-5 and V is TRBV29-1, with 7 bases that match TRBD1. The CDR3 has 12 residues. V lost 4 bases and J lost 4; bases outside the gene matches: 3. Germline lookup yields CDR1 SQVTM and CDR2 ANQGSEA. CDR3 region: CSVGSGGETQYF. CDR3 DNA: TGCAGCGTTGGGTCAGGGGGAGAGACCCAGTACTTC.

The genes are TRBV27 and TRBJ2-7, with 9 bases aligning to TRBD1. Germline CDR1 and CDR2: MNHEY and SMNVEV (reference sequence). The CDR3 has 14 amino acids. The ends lost 6 bases at V and 2 bases at J; junction bases unmatched: 5. The CDR3 coding sequence is TGTGCCAGCAGCCCCGGACAGGGGACCTACGAGCAGTACTTC. The encoded protein is CASSPGQGTYEQYF.

The sample holds one count of this clone. The rearrangement links TRBV3-1 (or the pseudogene TRBV3-2) to TRBJ2-5, with D possibly matching TRBD1 (5 bases). The CDR3 runs 15 residues. Trimming took off 1 base at V and 4 bases at J, with 13 bases between the two ends. Germline V gene data show CDR1 as LGHDT and CDR2 as YNNKEL (reference sequence). The CDR3 is CASSQVPGRRETQYF. The CDR3 coding sequence is TGTGCCAGCAGCCAAGTGCCAGGGCGGAGAGAGACCCAGTACTTC.

The rearrangement uses TRBV5-3 and TRBJ2-3, with D tentatively TRBD1 (6 bases). TRBV5-3 counts as an open reading frame of uncertain function. The CDR3 sequence is 17 residues long. Trimming cost V 4 bases and J 7 bases, with 25 bases left between them. CDR3 bases: TGTGCCAGAAGCCATCATATACAGGGCGGAGAGACTTATACGCAGTATTTT. This sequence encodes CARSHHIQGGETYTQYF.

This sequence joins TRBV25-1 and TRBJ1-1; D is perhaps TRBD1 (6 bases). The germline V gene has CDR1 MGHDK and CDR2 SYGVNS. V was shortened by 6 bases and J by 0 bases, with 11 bases between the two germline ends. This CDR3 contains 14 residues. The CDR3 reads CASRPQGMNTEAFF. In nucleotides, the CDR3 is TGTGCCAGCAGACCACAGGGTATGAACACTGAAGCTTTCTTT.

V is TRBV15 and J is TRBJ1-1; no firm D call. V was clipped by 5 bases and J by 4 bases, with 11 bases between them. Germline-derived CDR1 and CDR2 are LNHNV and YYDKDF (reference sequence). The CDR3 consists of 13 residues. DNA for the CDR3: TGTGCCACCAGCGTTCTACGGGGCACTGAAGCTTTCTTT. This codes for CATSVLRGTEAFF.

This chain uses TRBV5-5 with TRBJ1-1; D not certain. V was clipped by 1 base and J by 2 bases, with 6 bases between them. Germline CDR1 is SGHKS and CDR2 is YYEKEE (reference sequence). This CDR3 spans 13 amino acids. The CDR3 bases are TGTGCCAGCAGCTTGAGAACAAACACTGAAGCTTTCTTT. Translation gives CASSLRTNTEAFF.

The chain carries TRBV10-3 and TRBJ2-5; 10 bases are shared with TRBD1. The trim removed 3 bases at V and 5 bases at J, leaving 15 bases unmatched. The CDR3 extends over 18 amino acids. Germline V gives CDR1 ENHRY, CDR2 SYGVKD. The DNA of the CDR3 is TGTGCCATCAGTGATGTTGAGGTTTCCGACAGGGGGCTGGAGACCCAGTACTTC. Encoded protein: CAISDVEVSDRGLETQYF.

The chain uses TRBV6-5 and TRBJ2-7; D possibly matches TRBD1 or TRBD2 (6 bases each). Germline V gene sequence: CDR1 MNHEY, CDR2 SVGAGI. The V and J ends lost 0 bases and 4 bases respectively, with 16 bases between them. The CDR3 covers 16 residues. The CDR3, as DNA: TGTGCCAGCAGTTACTCTCCGATGGGGGGCGCGTACGAGCAGTACTTC. It codes for CASSYSPMGGAYEQYF.

The sample holds a few counts of this clone. The chain couples TRBV6-5 to TRBJ1-6; 7 bases line up with TRBD1. This CDR3 is 14 amino acids long. Trimming at V came to 7 bases and at J to 9 bases, leaving 9 bases not matched to a gene. CDR1 is MNHEY and CDR2 is SVGAGI in the germline V gene. The CDR3 sequence: CASTPDRTLSPLHF. DNA of the CDR3: TGTGCCAGCACCCCGGACAGGACCCTTTCACCCCTCCACTTT.

This rearrangement joins TRBV5-6 to TRBJ1-5; unclear D gene. The V end lost 2 bases, the J end lost 5 bases, and 8 bases lay between the germline ends. The CDR3 loop spans 13 amino acids. The germline V gene encodes CDR1 SGHDT and CDR2 YYEEEE. The CDR3 sequence is CASSLAGDQPQHF. DNA of the CDR3: TGTGCCAGCAGCTTAGCAGGAGATCAGCCCCAGCATTTT.